The 3 T cell receptor beta chains reported below all come from one sample, sequenced in a study of T cell responses to AZD1222 COVID-19 vaccine. Only in-frame clones appear in the TCRdb table, and some are missing; sequencing was by immunoSEQ multiplex PCR. The sample holds 180,000 or so clones, about 87% seen once. The specimen comprised peripheral blood, sampled 28 days after the second dose of the MenACWY control vaccine. The receptor set was obtained from an adult who received the MenACWY meningococcal vaccine as a control.

The chain carries TRBV5-6 and TRBJ2-7, with no clear D. The CDR3 is 13 residues long. V lost 3 bases and J lost 1, with 8 bases in between. Germline V CDR1 and CDR2: SGHDT, YYEEEE. This CDR3 is CASSSWLSYEQYF. The DNA of the CDR3 is TGTGCCAGCAGCTCTTGGCTTTCCTACGAGCAGTACTTC.

The chain joins TRBV11-2 to TRBJ2-1, with no clear D. Germline V gene data show CDR1 as SGHAT and CDR2 as FQNNGV. The CDR3 length is 10 residues. V lost 3 bases to trimming and J lost 9 bases, with 3 bases between them. Written as DNA, the CDR3 is TGTGCCAGCAGCTTCGGTGAGCAGTTCTTC. This translates into CASSFGEQFF.

The chain is built from TRBV10-3 and TRBJ1-1; 8 nucleotides match TRBD1. This CDR3 spans 15 amino acids. Germline values: CDR1 ENHRY, CDR2 SYGVKD. The trim removed 3 bases at V and 1 base at J, leaving 4 bases unmatched. The CDR3 nucleotides read TGTGCCATCAGTGAAAGTGGGACAGGGAACACTGAAGCTTTCTTT. Translating gives CAISESGTGNTEAFF.